This T cell receptor beta chain was found in a study of CD8+ T cells in alopecia areata. V lost 1 base and J 6 bases, leaving 18 bases between the germline ends. Looked up from germline, CDR1 is MNHEY and CDR2 is SMNVEV (reference sequence). This CDR3 has 16 residues. Using a FACSAria, the CD4+ and CD8+ T cells were sorted from the PBMCs. TCR sequencing used cDNA made by reverse transcription of extracted RNA. TCRdb's table, derived via immunoSEQ multiplex PCR, lists solely in-frame clones and lacks some. The table includes tens of thousands of clones, approximately 64% detected once. Source: CD8+ T cells sorted from blood, taken at week 0. This clonotype was sampled from a human donor with alopecia areata. The chain links TRBV27 to TRBJ1-2; weak D call: TRBD1 (5 bases). The CDR3 sequence: CASSLFGIGRDHGYTF. For the CDR3, the DNA is TGTGCCAGCAGTTTATTCGGTATTGGGAGGGACCATGGCTACACCTTC.